This TCR beta chain emerged from a study of cytomegalovirus exposure and HLA in healthy donors. The primer mix had 60 Vbeta and 13 Jbeta primers. Assay used: immunoSEQ multiplex PCR; TCRdb lists only in-frame clones, some missing. The sample has around 94,000 clones; around 78% are singletons. The sequence derives from a woman between 35 and 50 years old in good health and CMV-seropositive. The sequenced sample consisted of PBMCs.

The CDR3 DNA follows: TGTGCCAGCAGTTCCGGGACAGGGGGGGTTGAGACCCAGTACTTC. Encoded protein: CASSSGTGGVETQYF. The chain has TRBV28 and TRBJ2-5; 11 positions match TRBD1. In germline, CDR1 is MDHEN, CDR2 SYDVKM. CDR3 length: 15 residues. Losses at the gene ends were 4 bases for V and 5 bases for J; bases not matched to a gene: 6.